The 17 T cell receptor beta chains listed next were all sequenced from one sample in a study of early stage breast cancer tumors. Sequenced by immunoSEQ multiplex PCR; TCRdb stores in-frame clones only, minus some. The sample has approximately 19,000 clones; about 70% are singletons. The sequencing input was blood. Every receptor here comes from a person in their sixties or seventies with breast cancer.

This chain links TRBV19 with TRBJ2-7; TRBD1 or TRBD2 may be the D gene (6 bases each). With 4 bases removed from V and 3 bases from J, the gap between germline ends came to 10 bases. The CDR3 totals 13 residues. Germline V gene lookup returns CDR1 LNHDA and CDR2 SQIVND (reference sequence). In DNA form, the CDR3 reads TGTGCCAGTAGTAGAAGGGGGGACTACGAGCAGTACTTC. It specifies CASSRRGDYEQYF.

CDR3 nucleotides: TGTGCCAGCAGGAAACCCGGGAATGCTCAGTACTTC. The encoded protein is CASRKPGNAQYF. The rearrangement joins TRBV2 to TRBJ2-5; maybe TRBD2 (5 bases). The CDR3 runs to 12 residues. V lost 6 bases, J lost 11 bases, and 16 bases lay in between. Germline-derived CDR1 and CDR2 are SNHLY and FYNNEI. Combining the CDR3 with reference TRBV2 and TRBJ2-5 gives the whole variable domain EPEVTQTPSHQVTQMGQEVILRCVPISNHLYFYWYRQILGQKVEFLVSFYNNEISEKSEIFDDQFSVERPDGSNFTLKIRSTKLEDSAMYFCASRKPGNAQYFGPGTRLLVL.

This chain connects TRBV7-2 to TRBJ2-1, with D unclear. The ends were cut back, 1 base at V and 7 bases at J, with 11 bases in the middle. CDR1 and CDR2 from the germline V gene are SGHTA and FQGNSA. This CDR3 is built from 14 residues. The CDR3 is CASSLGHLVNEQFF. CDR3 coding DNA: TGTGCCAGCAGCTTAGGGCATCTAGTGAATGAGCAGTTCTTC.

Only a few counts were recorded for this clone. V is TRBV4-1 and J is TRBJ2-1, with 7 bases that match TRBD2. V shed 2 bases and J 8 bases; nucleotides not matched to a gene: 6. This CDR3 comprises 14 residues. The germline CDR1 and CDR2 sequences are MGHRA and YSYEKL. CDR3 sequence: CASSQPRTSHEQFF. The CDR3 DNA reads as TGCGCCAGCAGCCAACCACGGACTAGTCATGAGCAGTTCTTC.

The CDR3 region has the DNA TGCGCCAGCAGCTTAAGTGTGACTACTACCTACAATGAGCAGTTCTTC. It yields the protein CASSLSVTTTYNEQFF. The V call is TRBV5-1, the J call TRBJ2-1; possible D gene TRBD2, 5 bases. Trimming shortened V by 2 bases and J by 2 bases, and 14 bases separated the two germline ends. Germline CDR1 SGHRS, CDR2 YFSETQ. CDR3 length equals 16 residues.

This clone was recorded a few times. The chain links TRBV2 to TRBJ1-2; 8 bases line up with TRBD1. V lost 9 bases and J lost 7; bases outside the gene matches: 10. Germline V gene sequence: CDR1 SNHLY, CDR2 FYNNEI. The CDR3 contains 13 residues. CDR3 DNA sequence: TGTGCCAGGACGGGACAGGATGAAGGTGGCTACACCTTC. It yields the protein CARTGQDEGGYTF.

The DNA of the CDR3 is TGTGCCAGCAGCGTAGGTGGGACAGTGAATGAAAAACTGTTTTTT. Its translation: CASSVGGTVNEKLFF. This chain joins TRBV9 and TRBJ1-4; 7 bases line up with TRBD1. The CDR3 runs to 15 residues. The J segment lost 5 bases and the V segment lost 0 bases, leaving 4 bases of the junction unmatched. CDR1 is SGDLS and CDR2 is YYNGEE in the germline V gene.

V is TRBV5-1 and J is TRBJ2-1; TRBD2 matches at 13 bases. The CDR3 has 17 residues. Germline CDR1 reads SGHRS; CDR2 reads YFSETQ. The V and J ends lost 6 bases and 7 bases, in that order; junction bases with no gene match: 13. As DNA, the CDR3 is TGCGCCAGCACTATTGGAAGGACTAGCGGGGGTGGGAATGAGCAGTTCTTC. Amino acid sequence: CASTIGRTSGGGNEQFF.

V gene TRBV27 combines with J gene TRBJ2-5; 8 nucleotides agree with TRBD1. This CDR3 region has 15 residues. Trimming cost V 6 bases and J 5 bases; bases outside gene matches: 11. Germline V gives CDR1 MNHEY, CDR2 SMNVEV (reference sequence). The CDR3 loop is CASRPGQGSGETQYF. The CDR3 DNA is TGTGCCAGCAGGCCCGGACAGGGATCAGGGGAGACCCAGTACTTC.

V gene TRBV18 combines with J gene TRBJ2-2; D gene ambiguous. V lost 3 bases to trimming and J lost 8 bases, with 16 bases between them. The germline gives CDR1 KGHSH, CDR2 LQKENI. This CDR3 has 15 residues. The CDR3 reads CASSPQMVKQGELFF. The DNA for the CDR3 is TGTGCCAGCTCACCCCAAATGGTCAAGCAGGGGGAGCTGTTTTTT.

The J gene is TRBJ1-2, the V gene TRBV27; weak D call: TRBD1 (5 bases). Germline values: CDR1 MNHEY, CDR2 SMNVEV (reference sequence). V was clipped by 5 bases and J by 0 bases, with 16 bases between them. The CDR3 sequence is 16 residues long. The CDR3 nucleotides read TGTGCCAGCAGTCAATACGGGACTCAGACTAACTATGGCTACACCTTC. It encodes CASSQYGTQTNYGYTF.

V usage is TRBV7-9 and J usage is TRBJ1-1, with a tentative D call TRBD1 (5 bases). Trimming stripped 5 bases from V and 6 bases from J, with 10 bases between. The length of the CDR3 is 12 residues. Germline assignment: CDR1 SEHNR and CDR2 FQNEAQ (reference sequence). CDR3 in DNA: TGTGCCAGCAGCCGGGACCAGGCTGAAGCTTTCTTT. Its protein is CASSRDQAEAFF.

The CDR3 loop reads CASSLVTSYNEQFF. CDR3 sequence (DNA): TGTGCCAGCAGCTTGGTGACCTCCTACAATGAGCAGTTCTTC. The chain is built from TRBV5-6 and TRBJ2-1; D gene ambiguous. CDR3 length equals 14 residues. V gave up 0 bases and J gave up 0 bases, with 4 bases separating them. The germline V gene has CDR1 SGHDT and CDR2 YYEEEE.

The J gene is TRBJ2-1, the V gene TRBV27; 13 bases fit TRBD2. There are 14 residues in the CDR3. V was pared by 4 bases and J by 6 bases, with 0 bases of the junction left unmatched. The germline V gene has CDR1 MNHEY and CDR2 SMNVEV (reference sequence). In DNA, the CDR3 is TGTGCCAGCAGTTGGACTAGCGGGAGCAATGAGCAGTTCTTC. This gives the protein CASSWTSGSNEQFF.

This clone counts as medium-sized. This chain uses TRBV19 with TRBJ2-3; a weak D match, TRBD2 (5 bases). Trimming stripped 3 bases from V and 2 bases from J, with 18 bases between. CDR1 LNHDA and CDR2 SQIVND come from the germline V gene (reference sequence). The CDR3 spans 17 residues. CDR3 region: CASSIAAGLHTTDTQYF. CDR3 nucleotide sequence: TGTGCCAGTAGTATTGCCGCGGGTTTGCATACCACAGATACGCAGTATTTT.

The chain's CDR3 is CASMDSLAKNIQYF. The CDR3 nucleotides are TGTGCCAGCATGGACTCGCTAGCCAAAAACATTCAGTACTTC. This sequence joins TRBV6-1 and TRBJ2-4; D is possibly TRBD2 (5 bases). Germline V lookup: CDR1 MNHNS, CDR2 SASEGT. V was cut by 7 bases and J by 0 bases, with 10 bases left in between. CDR3 length: 14 amino acids.

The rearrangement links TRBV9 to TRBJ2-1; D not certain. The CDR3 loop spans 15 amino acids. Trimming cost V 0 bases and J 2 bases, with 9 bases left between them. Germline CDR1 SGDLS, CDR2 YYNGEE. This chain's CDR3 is CASSVGVGAYNEQFF. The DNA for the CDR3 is TGTGCCAGCAGCGTAGGAGTAGGAGCCTACAATGAGCAGTTCTTC.